The clone carrying this T cell receptor beta chain appeared once. The antigen remains undetermined. Sequenced with the Oncomine TCR Beta short-read assay was DNA taken from cultured CD4+ T cells. TCRdb recomputed calls from the PCR reads with MiXCR, one row per CDR3 protein. Of some 25,000 distinct CDR3 sequences listed, about three fifths are singletons. This sample is drawn from a study of vaccination and CD4 T cells after COVID-19. Overall study: The study enrolled six male and four female convalescents, two of whom were Hispanic. Cells were stimulated with overlapping spike peptides from SARS-CoV-2, HCoV-NL63, HCoV-OC43 and HCoV-229E.

As to treatment: 10-day PBMC culture with coronavirus spike peptide pools or control peptides (ViraFEST assay). Following culture for about eleven days, CD4+ T cells were isolated by negative selection. The study's findings and limits: Convalescent patients showed a median approximately 84% of reactive clones that were seen only post-vaccination.

CDR3 size: 17 residues. The ends were cut back, 1 base at V and 3 bases at J, with 16 bases in the middle. Germline V gene data show CDR1 as SGHTA and CDR2 as FQGNSA. The sample taken for sequencing was CD4+ T cells from blood, cultured in vitro. The chain is built from TRBV7-2 and TRBJ1-3; D is perhaps TRBD1 (5 bases). The clonotype was recovered from a human donor who had recovered from COVID-19. CDR3 loop: CASSLVLGLEGGNTIYF. The CDR3 region has the DNA TGTGCCAGCAGCTTAGTTTTGGGGCTGGAAGGTGGAAACACCATATATTTT. The full variable domain, its missing parts supplied by reference TRBV7-2 and TRBJ1-3, is GAGVSQSPSNKVTEKGKDVELRCDPISGHTALYWYRQSLGQGLEFLIYFQGNSAPDKSGLPSDRFSAERTGGSVSTLTIQRTQQEDSAVYLCASSLVLGLEGGNTIYFGEGSWLTVV.